This T cell receptor beta chain came from a study of T cells in women clearing cervical HPV infection. Only in-frame clones appear in the TCRdb table, and some are missing; sequencing was by immunoSEQ multiplex PCR. The sample data list some 16,000 clones. Study observations and caveats: CIN3+ cases had significantly higher TCR repertoire richness than controls, but evenness did not differ.

The CDR3 loop spans 13 amino acids. Germline V lookup: CDR1 LNHDA, CDR2 SQIVND (reference sequence). Details on this clone: Antigen unknown. The read ends 3 residues shy of where the CDR3 ends; the end is completed using the germline J gene.

The receptor's source is a woman between 18 and 69 years old with a cervical HPV16 infection that either progressed to CIN3+ or cleared (not recorded which). The chain uses TRBV19 and TRBJ2-4, with TRBD1 matching 9 bases. Sequencing was carried out using blood buffy coat. CDR3 loop: CASSSGQGYGQYF. The CDR3 DNA, read in part, is TGTGCCAGCTCCTCGGGACAGGGCTATGGT.